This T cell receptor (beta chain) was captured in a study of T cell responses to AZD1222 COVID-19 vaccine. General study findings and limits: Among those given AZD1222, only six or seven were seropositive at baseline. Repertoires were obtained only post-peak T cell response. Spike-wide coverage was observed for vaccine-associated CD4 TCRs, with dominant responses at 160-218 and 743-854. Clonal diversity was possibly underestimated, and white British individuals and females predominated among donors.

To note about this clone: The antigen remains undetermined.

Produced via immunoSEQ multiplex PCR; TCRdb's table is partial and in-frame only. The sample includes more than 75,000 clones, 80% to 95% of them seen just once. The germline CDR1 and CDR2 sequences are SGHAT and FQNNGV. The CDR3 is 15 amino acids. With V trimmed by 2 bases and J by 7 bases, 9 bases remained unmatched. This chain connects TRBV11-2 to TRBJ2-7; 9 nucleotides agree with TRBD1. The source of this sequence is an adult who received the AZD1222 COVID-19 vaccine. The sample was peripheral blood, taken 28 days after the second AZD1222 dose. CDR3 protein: CASSLTRTGVDEQYF. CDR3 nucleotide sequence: TGTGCCAGCAGCTTAACAAGGACAGGGGTTGATGAGCAGTACTTC. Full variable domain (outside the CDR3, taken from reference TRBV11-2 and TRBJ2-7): EAGVAQSPRYKIIEKRQSVAFWCNPISGHATLYWYQQILGQGPKLLIQFQNNGVVDDSQLPKDRFSAERLKGVDSTLKIQPAKLEDSAVYLCASSLTRTGVDEQYFGPGTRLTVT.